The source of this TCR beta chain is a study of technical replicates of blood from several donors. Some clones are missing from TCRdb's copy, which holds only in-frame ones; the method was immunoSEQ multiplex PCR. The sample has more than 90,000 clones; almost 97% are singletons. This CDR3 is built from 14 residues. V lost 2 bases, J lost 1 base, and 8 bases lay in between. CDR1 is MNHEY, CDR2 SMNVEV, per germline (reference sequence). The sample taken for sequencing was T cells isolated from PBMCs. The receptor was derived from a human donor in good health. The chain couples TRBV27 to TRBJ1-1; no clear D gene. CDR3 sequence: CASSLDPGNTEAFF. Here the CDR3 DNA reads TGTGCCAGCAGTTTAGATCCAGGGAACACTGAAGCTTTCTTT.